A single sample is the source of the 10 T cell receptor beta chains below, sequenced in a study of T cell repertoires in cytomegalovirus infection. TCRdb called the reads again in MiXCR, with one record for every CDR3 protein. This sample has roughly 310,000 distinct CDR3 sequences, with roughly 28% found just once. The antigens for these receptors are not known. Sequences were derived from cultured PBMCs, sampled from culture after CMV antigen stimulation. Receptors originate from a human donor in good health (CMV status not recorded). Some clones in this sample may be carry-over from other donors' samples.

The chain recombines TRBV20-1 with TRBJ1-1, with D possibly matching TRBD1 (6 bases). Between the trimmed V and J ends, which lost 6 bases and 6 bases, there was a span of 23 bases. The germline CDR1 and CDR2 sequences are DFQATT and SNEGSKA (reference sequence). The CDR3 is made up of 15 amino acids. The CDR3 coding sequence is TGCAGTGCCCCTAGGGGGTCGGTATTGTACGCTGAAGCTTTCTTT. This gives the protein CSAPRGSVLYAEAFF.

This clonotype has only a few counts. J is TRBJ2-2 and V is TRBV12-3 or TRBV12-4, with TRBD1 identical over 8 bases. J was trimmed by 1 base and V by 4 bases; bases with no gene match: 2. The CDR3 is made up of 15 amino acids. CDR3 nucleotide sequence: TGTGCCAGCAGTTCCGGACAGGGGAACACCGGGGAGCTGTTTTTT. Protein: CASSSGQGNTGELFF.

This clonotype was counted a few times. This rearrangement joins TRBV15 to TRBJ1-2; the D is unclear. Germline lookup yields CDR1 LNHNV and CDR2 YYDKDF (reference sequence). The V end was cut by 0 bases, the J end by 5 bases, with 10 bases between. The CDR3 is 14 amino acids. In DNA form, the CDR3 reads TGTGCCACCAGCAGAGATATCGGGTCGTATGGCTACACCTTC. Translation: CATSRDIGSYGYTF.

The chain has TRBV7-9 and TRBJ2-4, with D possibly matching TRBD1 (5 bases). Trimming shortened V by 5 bases and J by 5 bases, and 22 bases separated the two germline ends. Germline V gives CDR1 SEHNR, CDR2 FQNEAQ (reference sequence). The CDR3 extends over 17 amino acids. CDR3 region: CASSPPVKGPWQNIQYF. DNA for the CDR3: TGTGCCAGCAGCCCTCCTGTCAAGGGGCCCTGGCAAAACATTCAGTACTTC.

This clonotype was detected ten times or more. The chain carries TRBV6-1 and TRBJ1-2; TRBD1 matches at 11 bases. V dropped 5 bases and J dropped 8; count of bases not matched to a gene: 10. Germline CDR1 and CDR2: MNHNS and SASEGT. The CDR3 is 15 residues long. CDR3 nucleotide sequence: TGTGCCAGCAGTCAAAACGGACAGGGGGCGCGCGGCTACACCTTC. Encoded protein: CASSQNGQGARGYTF.

This chain uses TRBV11-2 with TRBJ2-3; TRBD1 matches at 8 bases. This CDR3 has 15 residues. Per the germline V gene, CDR1 is SGHAT and CDR2 is FQNNGV. With V trimmed by 5 bases and J by 4 bases, 8 bases remained unmatched. The CDR3, as DNA: TGTGCCAGCAGCCCCCGGACAGGGCCGGCAGATACGCAGTATTTT. This encodes CASSPRTGPADTQYF.

This clonotype was counted many times. The rearrangement links TRBV7-6 to TRBJ2-1, with 8 bases identical to TRBD1. Germline trimming cut 5 bases from V and 2 bases from J; bases unmatched to any gene: 8. CDR1 and CDR2 (germline): SGHVS, FNYEAQ. The CDR3 extends over 16 amino acids. CDR3 DNA sequence: TGTGCCAGCAGCAGACAGGGGCAGGGGCCCTACAATGAGCAGTTCTTC. Translated: CASSRQGQGPYNEQFF.

There are a few counts of this clonotype. The chain carries TRBV4-1 and TRBJ1-1; D uncertain. Trimming took off 2 bases at V and 4 bases at J, with 11 bases between the two ends. CDR3 length equals 14 residues. Germline values: CDR1 MGHRA, CDR2 YSYEKL. CDR3 nucleotides: TGCGCCAGCAGCCAACTCTTCCGGAGCACTGAAGCTTTCTTT. Translated, it gives CASSQLFRSTEAFF.

The V gene is TRBV7-2, the J gene TRBJ2-1, with TRBD2 identical over 8 bases. The CDR3 runs 17 residues. CDR1 and CDR2 from the germline V gene are SGHTA and FQGNSA. The ends lost 5 bases at V and 0 bases at J; junction bases unmatched: 9. CDR3 in amino acids: CASSPRASGLSYNEQFF. The CDR3 DNA sequence: TGTGCCAGCAGCCCCCGGGCTAGCGGGCTCTCCTACAATGAGCAGTTCTTC.

V and J are TRBV20-1 and TRBJ2-7, with 9 bases fitting TRBD2. Germline-derived CDR1 and CDR2 are DFQATT and SNEGSKA (reference sequence). After removal of 0 bases from V and 1 base from J, the junction contained 7 bases not matched to a gene. The CDR3 is made up of 16 amino acids. The DNA for the CDR3 is TGCAGTGCTAGAGATCTTAGCGGGAGTTTGTCCTACGAGCAGTACTTC. Its protein is CSARDLSGSLSYEQYF.